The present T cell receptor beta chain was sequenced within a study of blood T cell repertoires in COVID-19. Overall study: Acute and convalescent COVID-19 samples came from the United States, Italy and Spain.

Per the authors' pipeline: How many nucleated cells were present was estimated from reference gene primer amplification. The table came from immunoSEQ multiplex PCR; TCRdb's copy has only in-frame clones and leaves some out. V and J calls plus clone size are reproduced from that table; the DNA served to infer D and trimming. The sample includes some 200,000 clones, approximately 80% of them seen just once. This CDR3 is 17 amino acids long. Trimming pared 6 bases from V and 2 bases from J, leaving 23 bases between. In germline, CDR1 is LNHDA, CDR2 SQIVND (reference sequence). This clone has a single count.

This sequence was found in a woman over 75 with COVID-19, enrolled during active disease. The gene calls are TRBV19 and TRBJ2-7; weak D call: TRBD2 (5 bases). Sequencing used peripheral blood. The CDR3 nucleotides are TGTGCCAGTAGCCAAAGCCTCATATCGGACTGGACCTACGAGCAGTACTTC. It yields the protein CASSQSLISDWTYEQYF.